The clone carrying this T cell receptor (beta chain) was detected ten times or more. Antigen: not known. The data stem from a study of CD8 T cells in ankylosing spondylitis. Points from the study as a whole: It appeared that ankylosing spondylitis blood was characterized by a TCR beta motif of several highly homologous variants.

Each CDR3 protein gets one entry after TCRdb re-called the 5' RACE reads with MiXCR. Of 200,000 to 300,000 distinct CDR3 sequences in the sample, approximately 8.4% were seen once. The CDR3 consists of 15 residues. V lost 3 bases and J 6 bases, leaving 14 bases between the germline ends. Germline CDR1 LGHNA, CDR2 YSLEER. The V and J genes are TRBV4-3 and TRBJ2-2; D uncertain. Sequencing input: blood, either unsorted or a sorted T cell fraction (not recorded which). This sequence originates from a female donor with ankylosing spondylitis or in good health (not recorded which). CDR3 nucleotide sequence: TGCGCCAGCAGCCACTACTACCATGACGCCGGGGAGCTGTTTTTT. Its protein is CASSHYYHDAGELFF.